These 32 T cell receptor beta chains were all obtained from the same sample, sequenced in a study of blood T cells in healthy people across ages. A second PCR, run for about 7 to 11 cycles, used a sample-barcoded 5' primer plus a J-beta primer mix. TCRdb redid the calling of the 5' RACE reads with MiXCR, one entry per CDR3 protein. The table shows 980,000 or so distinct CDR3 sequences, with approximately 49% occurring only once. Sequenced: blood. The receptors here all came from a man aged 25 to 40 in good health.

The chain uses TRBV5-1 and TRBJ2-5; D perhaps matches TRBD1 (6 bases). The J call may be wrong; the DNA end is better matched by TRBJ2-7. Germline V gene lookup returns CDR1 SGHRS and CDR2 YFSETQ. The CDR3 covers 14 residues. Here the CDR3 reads CASSLGAGVCEQYF. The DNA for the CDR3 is TGCGCCAGCAGCTTGGGGGCAGGGGTCTGCGAGCAGTACTTC.

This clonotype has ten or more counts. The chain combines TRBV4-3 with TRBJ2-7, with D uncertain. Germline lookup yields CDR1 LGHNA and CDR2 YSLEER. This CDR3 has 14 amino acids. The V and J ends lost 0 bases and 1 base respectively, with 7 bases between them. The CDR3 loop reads CASSQETVSYEQYF. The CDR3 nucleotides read TGCGCCAGCAGCCAAGAAACGGTTTCCTACGAGCAGTACTTC.

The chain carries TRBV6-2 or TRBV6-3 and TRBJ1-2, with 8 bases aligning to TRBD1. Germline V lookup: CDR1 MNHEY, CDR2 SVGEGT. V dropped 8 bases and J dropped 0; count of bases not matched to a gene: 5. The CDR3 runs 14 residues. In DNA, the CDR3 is TGTGCCAGCGGTGACAGGGGAGCTAACTATGGCTACACCTTC. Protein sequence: CASGDRGANYGYTF.

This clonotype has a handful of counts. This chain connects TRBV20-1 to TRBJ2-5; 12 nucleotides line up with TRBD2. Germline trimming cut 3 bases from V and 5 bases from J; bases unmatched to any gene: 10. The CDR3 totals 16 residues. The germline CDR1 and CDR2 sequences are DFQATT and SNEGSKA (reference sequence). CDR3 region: CSASLAGGPSYETQYF. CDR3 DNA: TGCAGTGCTAGCCTAGCGGGGGGGCCGTCCTATGAGACCCAGTACTTC.

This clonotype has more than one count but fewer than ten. CDR3 loop: CSTGTSGFTDTQYF. DNA for the CDR3: TGCAGCACCGGGACGAGCGGTTTCACAGATACGCAGTATTTT. V and J are TRBV29-1 and TRBJ2-3; the D call may be TRBD1 or TRBD2 (5 bases each). Germline loops: CDR1 SQVTM, CDR2 ANQGSEA. V was cut by 8 bases and J by 2 bases, with 17 bases left in between. This CDR3 contains 14 residues.

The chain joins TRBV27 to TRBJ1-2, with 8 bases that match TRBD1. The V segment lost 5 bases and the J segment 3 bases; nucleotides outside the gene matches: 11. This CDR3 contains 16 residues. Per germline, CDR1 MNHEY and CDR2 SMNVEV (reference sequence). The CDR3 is CASSPGAGGIDYGYTF. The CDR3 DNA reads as TGTGCCAGCAGTCCCGGGGCAGGGGGCATAGACTATGGCTACACCTTC.

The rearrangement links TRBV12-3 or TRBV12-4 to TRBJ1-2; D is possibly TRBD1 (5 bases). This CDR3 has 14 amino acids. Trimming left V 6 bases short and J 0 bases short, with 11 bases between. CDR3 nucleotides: TGTGCCAGCAGGTCCGGGGGGACTAACTATGGCTACACCTTC. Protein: CASRSGGTNYGYTF.

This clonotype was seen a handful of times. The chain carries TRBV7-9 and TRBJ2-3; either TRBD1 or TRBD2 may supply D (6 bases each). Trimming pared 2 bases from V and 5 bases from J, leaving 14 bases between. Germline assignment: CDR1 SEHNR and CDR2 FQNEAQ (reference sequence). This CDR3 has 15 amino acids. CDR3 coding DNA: TGTGCCAGCAGCTTAAAACGGGGGCAGCAAGATACGCAGTATTTT. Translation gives CASSLKRGQQDTQYF.

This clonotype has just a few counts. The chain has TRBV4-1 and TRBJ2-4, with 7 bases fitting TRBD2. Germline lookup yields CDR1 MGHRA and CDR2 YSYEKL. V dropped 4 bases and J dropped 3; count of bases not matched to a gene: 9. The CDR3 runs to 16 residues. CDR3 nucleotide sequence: TGCGCCAGCAGCCCTCTCGGGGGGATTGGCAAAAACATTCAGTACTTC. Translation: CASSPLGGIGKNIQYF.

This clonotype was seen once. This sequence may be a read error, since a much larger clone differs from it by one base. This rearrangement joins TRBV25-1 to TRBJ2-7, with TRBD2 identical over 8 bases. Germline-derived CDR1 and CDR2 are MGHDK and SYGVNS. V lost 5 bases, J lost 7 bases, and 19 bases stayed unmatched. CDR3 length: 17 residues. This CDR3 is CASSTEGERGPLNEQYF. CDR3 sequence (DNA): TGTGCCAGCAGTACCGAAGGAGAGCGGGGGCCTCTGAATGAGCAGTACTTC.

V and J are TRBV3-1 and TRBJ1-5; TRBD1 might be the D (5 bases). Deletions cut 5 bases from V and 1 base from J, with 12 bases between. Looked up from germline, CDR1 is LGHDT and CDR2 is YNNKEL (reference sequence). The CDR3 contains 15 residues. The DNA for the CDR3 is TGTGCCAGCAGCATAGGGACGAGGAGCAATCAGCCCCAGCATTTT. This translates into CASSIGTRSNQPQHF.

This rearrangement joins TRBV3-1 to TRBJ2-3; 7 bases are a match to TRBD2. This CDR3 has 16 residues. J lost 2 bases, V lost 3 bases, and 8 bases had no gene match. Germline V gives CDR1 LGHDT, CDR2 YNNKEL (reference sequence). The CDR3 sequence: CASSHDDGGYTDTQYF. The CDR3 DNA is TGTGCCAGCAGCCATGACGACGGGGGGTACACAGATACGCAGTATTTT.

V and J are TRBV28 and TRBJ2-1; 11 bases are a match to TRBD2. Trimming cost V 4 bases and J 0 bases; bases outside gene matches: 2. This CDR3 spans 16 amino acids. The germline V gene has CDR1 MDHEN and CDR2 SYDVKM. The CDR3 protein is CASSSSGGTSYNEQFF. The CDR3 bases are TGTGCCAGCAGTTCTAGCGGGGGGACCTCCTACAATGAGCAGTTCTTC.

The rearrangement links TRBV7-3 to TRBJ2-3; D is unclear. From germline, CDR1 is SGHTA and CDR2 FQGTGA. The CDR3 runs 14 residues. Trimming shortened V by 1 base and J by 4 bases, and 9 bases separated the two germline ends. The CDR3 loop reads CASSLSPASDTQYF. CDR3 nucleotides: TGTGCCAGCAGCTTAAGTCCCGCGTCAGATACGCAGTATTTT.

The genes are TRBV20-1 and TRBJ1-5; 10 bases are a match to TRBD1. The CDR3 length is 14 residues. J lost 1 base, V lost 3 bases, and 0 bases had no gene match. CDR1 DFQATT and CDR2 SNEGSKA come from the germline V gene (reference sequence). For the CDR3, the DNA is TGCAGTGCTAGGGGACAGGGGAGCAATCAGCCCCAGCATTTT. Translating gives CSARGQGSNQPQHF.

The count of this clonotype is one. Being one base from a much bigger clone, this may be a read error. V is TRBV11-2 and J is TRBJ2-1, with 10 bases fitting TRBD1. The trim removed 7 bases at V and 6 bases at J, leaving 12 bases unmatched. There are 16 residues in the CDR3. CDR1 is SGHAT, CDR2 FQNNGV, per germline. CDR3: CASNLPGQGIGNEQFF. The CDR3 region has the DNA TGTGCCAGCAACTTGCCGGGACAGGGGATCGGCAATGAGCAGTTCTTC.

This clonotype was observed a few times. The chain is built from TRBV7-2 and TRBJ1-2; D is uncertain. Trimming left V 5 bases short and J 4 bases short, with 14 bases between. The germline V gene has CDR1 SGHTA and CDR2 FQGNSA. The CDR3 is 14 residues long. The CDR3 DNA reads TGTGCCAGCAGCCACCGAGACGGAAGCTATGGCTACACCTTC. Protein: CASSHRDGSYGYTF.

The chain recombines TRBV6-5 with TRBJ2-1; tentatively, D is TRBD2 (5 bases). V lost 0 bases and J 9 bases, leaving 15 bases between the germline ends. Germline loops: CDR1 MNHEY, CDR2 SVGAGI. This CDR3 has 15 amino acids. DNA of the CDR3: TGTGCCAGCAGTTACTCTGCCGGGGATTTCGGTGAGCAGTTCTTC. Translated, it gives CASSYSAGDFGEQFF.

CDR3 DNA sequence: TGTGCCAGCAGCTCCGGGGGCTGGGAAAAACTGTTTTTT. Protein product: CASSSGGWEKLFF. The chain joins TRBV7-2 to TRBJ1-4, with D perhaps matching TRBD1 (6 bases). Germline assignment: CDR1 SGHTA and CDR2 FQGNSA. With 4 bases removed from V and 8 bases from J, the gap between germline ends came to 11 bases. The CDR3 totals 13 residues.

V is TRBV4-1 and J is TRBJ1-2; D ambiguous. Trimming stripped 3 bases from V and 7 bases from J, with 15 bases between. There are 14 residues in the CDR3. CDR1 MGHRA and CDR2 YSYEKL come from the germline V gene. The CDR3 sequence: CASSHWQSDGGYTF. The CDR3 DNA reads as TGCGCCAGCAGCCATTGGCAGTCTGATGGTGGCTACACCTTC.

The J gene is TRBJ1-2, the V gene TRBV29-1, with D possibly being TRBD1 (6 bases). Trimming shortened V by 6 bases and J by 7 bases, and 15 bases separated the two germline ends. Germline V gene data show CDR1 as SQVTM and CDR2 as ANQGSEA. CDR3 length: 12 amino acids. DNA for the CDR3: TGCAGCGTACCCCGTGGGGGCTCTGGCTACACCTTC. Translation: CSVPRGGSGYTF.

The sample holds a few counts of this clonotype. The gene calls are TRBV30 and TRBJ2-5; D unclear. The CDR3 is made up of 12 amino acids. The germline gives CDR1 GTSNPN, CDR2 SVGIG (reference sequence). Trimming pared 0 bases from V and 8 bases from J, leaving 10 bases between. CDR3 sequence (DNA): TGTGCCTGGAGTGTTCTGGGCGAAACCCAGTACTTC. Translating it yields CAWSVLGETQYF. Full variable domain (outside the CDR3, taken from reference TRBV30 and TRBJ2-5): SQTIHQWPATLVQPVGSPLSLECTVEGTSNPNLYWYRQAAGRGLQLLFYSVGIGQISSEVPQNLSASRPQDRQFILSSKKLLLSDSGFYLCAWSVLGETQYFGPGTRLLVL.

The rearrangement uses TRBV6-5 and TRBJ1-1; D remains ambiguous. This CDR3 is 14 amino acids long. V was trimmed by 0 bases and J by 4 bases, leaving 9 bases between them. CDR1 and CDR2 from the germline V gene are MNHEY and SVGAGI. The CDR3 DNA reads TGTGCCAGCAGTTACTCTGCGATGGGCACTGAAGCTTTCTTT. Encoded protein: CASSYSAMGTEAFF.

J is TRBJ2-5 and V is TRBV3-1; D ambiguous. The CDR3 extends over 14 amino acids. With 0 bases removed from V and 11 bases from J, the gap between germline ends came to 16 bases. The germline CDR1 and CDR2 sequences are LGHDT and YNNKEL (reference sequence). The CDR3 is CASSQDLSSTTQYF. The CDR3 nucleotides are TGTGCCAGCAGCCAAGATCTGTCCTCTACTACGCAGTACTTC.

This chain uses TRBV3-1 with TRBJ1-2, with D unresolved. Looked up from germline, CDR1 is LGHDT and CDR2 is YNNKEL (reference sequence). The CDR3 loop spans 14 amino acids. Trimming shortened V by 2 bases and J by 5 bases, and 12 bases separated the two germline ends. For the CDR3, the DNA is TGTGCCAGCAGCCAAACCCGCGGCGGGTATGGCTACACCTTC. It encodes CASSQTRGGYGYTF.

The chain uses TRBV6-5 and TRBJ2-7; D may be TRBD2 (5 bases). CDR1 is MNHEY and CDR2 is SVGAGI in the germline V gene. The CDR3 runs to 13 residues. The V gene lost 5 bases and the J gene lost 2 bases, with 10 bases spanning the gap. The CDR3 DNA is TGTGCCAGCAGTAATGACGGGACCTACGAGCAGTACTTC. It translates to CASSNDGTYEQYF.

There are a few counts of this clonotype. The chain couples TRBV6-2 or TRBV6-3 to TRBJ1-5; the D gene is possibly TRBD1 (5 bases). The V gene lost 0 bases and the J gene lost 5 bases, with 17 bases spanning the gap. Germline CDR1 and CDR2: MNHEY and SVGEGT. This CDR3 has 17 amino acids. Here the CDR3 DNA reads TGTGCCAGCAGTTACTCGATAGGGGTGTCTCCGGATCAGCCCCAGCATTTT. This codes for CASSYSIGVSPDQPQHF.

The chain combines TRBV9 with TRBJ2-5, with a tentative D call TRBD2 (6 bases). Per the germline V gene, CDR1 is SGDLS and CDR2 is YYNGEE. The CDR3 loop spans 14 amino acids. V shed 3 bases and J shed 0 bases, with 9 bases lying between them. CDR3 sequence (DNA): TGTGCCAGCAGCGAGGAGGGGTACCAAGAGACCCAGTACTTC. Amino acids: CASSEEGYQETQYF.

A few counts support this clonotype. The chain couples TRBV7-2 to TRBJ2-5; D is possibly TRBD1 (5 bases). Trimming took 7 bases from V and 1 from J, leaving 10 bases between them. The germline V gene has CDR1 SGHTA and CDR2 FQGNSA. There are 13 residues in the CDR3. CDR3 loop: CASNLRGQETQYF. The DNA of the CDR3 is TGTGCCAGCAACCTTAGGGGCCAAGAGACCCAGTACTTC.

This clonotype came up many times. CDR3 nucleotide sequence: TGTGCCAGCAGAACGACTGGGAACACCGGGGAGCTGTTTTTT. Translated: CASRTTGNTGELFF. V and J are TRBV27 and TRBJ2-2; D unresolved. The ends were cut back, 6 bases at V and 1 base at J, with 9 bases in the middle. This CDR3 is 14 amino acids long. Germline assignment: CDR1 MNHEY and CDR2 SMNVEV (reference sequence).

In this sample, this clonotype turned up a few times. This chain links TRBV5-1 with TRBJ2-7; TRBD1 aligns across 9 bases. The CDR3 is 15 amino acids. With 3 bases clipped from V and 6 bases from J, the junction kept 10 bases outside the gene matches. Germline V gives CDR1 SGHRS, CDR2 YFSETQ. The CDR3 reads CASSWGQGEKGEQYF. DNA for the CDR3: TGCGCCAGCAGCTGGGGACAGGGAGAGAAGGGCGAGCAGTACTTC.

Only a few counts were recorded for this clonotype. Here the CDR3 DNA reads TGTGCCAGCATCTCCACGGCCCTAGCGGGGGAGTACGAGCAGTACTTC. Its translation is CASISTALAGEYEQYF. V is TRBV6-2 or TRBV6-3 and J is TRBJ2-7; 10 nucleotides match TRBD2. V trimming: 7 bases; J trimming: 4 bases; junction bases outside the gene matches: 13. CDR3 length equals 16 residues. Germline assignment: CDR1 MNHEY and CDR2 SVGEGT.